This T cell receptor beta chain originates from a study of response to subunit inactivated influenza vaccine. Overall study results and limits: Authors suggested few new T cells are recruited by each seasonal influenza vaccination.

CDR3 length: 14 amino acids. The germline V and J ends were trimmed by 0 bases and 5 bases, with 12 bases remaining between them. Germline-derived CDR1 and CDR2 are SGHRS and YFSETQ. This clonotype was observed many times. The antigen remains unidentified. TCRdb ran MiXCR on the RT-PCR reads and lists one entry per CDR3 protein. The repertoire consists of some 480,000 distinct CDR3 sequences, with 9.5% to 12% occurring once and the leading ten covering around 12%. Sequencing used PBMCs from blood, obtained more than 35 days after vaccination. This TCR was recovered from a man between 45 and 60 years old who received an inactivated influenza vaccine. This chain links TRBV5-1 with TRBJ2-7; weak D call: TRBD2 (6 bases). CDR3 DNA: TGCGCCAGCAGCTTGGAGGAGGGTGTGAACGAGCAGTACTTC. Encoded protein: CASSLEEGVNEQYF.